Reported below is one T cell receptor beta chain. This clonotype was observed a handful of times. Its antigen is currently not known. Per-base qualities were not stored, and no clone one base away is much larger. Reading the germline V gene gives CDR1 SQVTM and CDR2 ANQGSEA. The CDR3, from cysteine to phenylalanine, totals 14 residues. Of the read, only the CDR3 DNA is kept; its 42 bases are in frame from base 1. V is pared back by 0 bases and J by 5 bases, with 13 bases lying between the germline termini. The sample originates from a study of T-cell reconstitution after alpha-beta-depleted transplantation in children (dated by TCRdb to 2016 to 2018). Study-level background: Using TCR repertoire profiling, the study followed T-cell immune reconstitution in a quantitative way in children after TCRalphabeta/CD19-depleted allogeneic hematopoietic cell transplantation.

The treatment or condition label, as the study defines it: allogeneic hematopoietic cell transplantation with graft depleted of TCRalphabeta T cells and CD19 B cells. Transplant recipients were children who received TCRalphabeta/CD19-depleted allogeneic hematopoietic cell grafts. The paper as a whole reports these results and caveats: About two months after transplant, the apparently early recovery of alphabetaT-cell counts reportedly depended on just several hundred clones that had expanded rapidly and came from non-depleted graft cells. The high TCRbeta diversity at day 60 in some patients was ascribed to recipient T cells and intrathymic progenitors that had survived conditioning. Hyperexpanded clone frequencies declined over subsequent months; after one year, T-cell counts and TCRbeta diversity were mostly attributed to newly produced T cells.

Libraries came from PCR. TCRdb records Illumina HiSeq 2500 as the sequencer. TCR libraries were prepared with molecular barcoding, using unique molecular identifiers to normalize TCRbeta repertoire quantification. TCRdb's own reprocessing of the public reads used fastp at Q25 and MiXCR and kept productive beta chains. Rows with a matching CDR3 protein are joined into one entry that keeps the most common DNA and genes. The table for this sample lists about 610,000 distinct CDR3 sequences; 25% to 30% of them were counted only once. Jointly, the top ten make up just over 35% of the sample. The chain joins TRBV29-1 to TRBJ2-5; the D gene assignment is perhaps TRBD1 or TRBD2, with each matching 6 bases. The TCR comes from a boy younger than two with Wiskott-Aldrich syndrome, due to receive a stem cell transplant. The starting material was PBMCs, obtained before TCRalphabeta/CD19-depleted stem cell transplant. The DNA sequence follows: TGCAGCGTTGAAGATAGGAAAGGGGGGGAGACCCAGTACTTC. This yields the protein CSVEDRKGGETQYF.